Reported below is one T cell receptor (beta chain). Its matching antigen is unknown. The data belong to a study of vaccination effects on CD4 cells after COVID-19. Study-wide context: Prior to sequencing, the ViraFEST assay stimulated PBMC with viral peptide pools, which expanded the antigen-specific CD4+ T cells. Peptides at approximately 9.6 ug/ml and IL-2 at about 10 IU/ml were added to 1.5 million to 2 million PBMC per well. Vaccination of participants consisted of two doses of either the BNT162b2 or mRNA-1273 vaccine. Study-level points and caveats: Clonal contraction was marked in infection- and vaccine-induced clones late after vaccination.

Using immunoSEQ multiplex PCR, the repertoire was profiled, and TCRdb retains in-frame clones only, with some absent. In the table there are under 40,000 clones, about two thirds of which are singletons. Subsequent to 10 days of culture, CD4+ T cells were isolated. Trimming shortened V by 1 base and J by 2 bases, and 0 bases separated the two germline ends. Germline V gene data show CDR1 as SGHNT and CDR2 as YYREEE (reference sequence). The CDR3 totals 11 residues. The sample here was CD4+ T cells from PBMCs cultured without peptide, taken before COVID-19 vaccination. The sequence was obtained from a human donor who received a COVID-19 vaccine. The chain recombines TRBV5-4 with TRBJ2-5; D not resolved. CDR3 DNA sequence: TGTGCCAGCAGCTTGCAAGAGACCCAGTACTTC. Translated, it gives CASSLQETQYF.